Following are 9 T cell receptor beta chains from one sample sequenced in a study of T cells in Graves' hyperthyroidism and ophthalmopathy. RNA transcripts provided the source from which TCR beta CDR3 regions were amplified. An initial round of RT-PCR targeting the TCR CDR3 relied on the HTBI primer set. TCRdb passed the multiplex PCR reads through MiXCR, listing each CDR3 protein once. In the table there are approximately 400,000 distinct CDR3 sequences, about 14% of which are singletons. Sequencing used blood. The receptors here all came from a woman in her twenties or thirties with Graves' ophthalmopathy.

CDR3 DNA: TGTGCCAGCAGCGTAAACACCGTGGACAGGTCGGCTGGGGCCAACGTCCTGACTTTC. Residues: CASSVNTVDRSAGANVLTF. The chain joins TRBV9 to TRBJ2-6, with 7 nucleotides matching TRBD1. The V and J ends lost 1 base and 2 bases, in that order; junction bases with no gene match: 12. This CDR3 spans 19 amino acids. Germline loops: CDR1 SGDLS, CDR2 YYNGEE.

This clonotype was found many times. The rearrangement links TRBV13 to TRBJ1-4; no clear D. This CDR3 contains 14 residues. The germline gives CDR1 PRHDT, CDR2 FYEKMQ (reference sequence). The V and J ends lost 4 bases and 5 bases respectively, with 11 bases between them. The CDR3 region is CASSSARRNEKLFF. DNA for the CDR3: TGTGCCAGCAGCTCAGCGAGAAGAAATGAAAAACTGTTTTTT.

As to this clonotype: One end of the junction does not line up with germline, which may come from a read error. J is TRBJ2-2 and V is TRBV7-2, with D maybe TRBD2 (5 bases). The CDR3 is 14 amino acids. The germline V gene encodes CDR1 SGHTA and CDR2 FQGNSA. In nucleotides, the CDR3 is TGTGCCAGCAGCTTAAGGTTGAACACCGGGGAGCTGCTTTTT. Protein sequence: CASSLRLNTGELLF.

This clonotype has a count of ten or more. The chain's CDR3 is CSARDRAGGYEQYF. The CDR3 nucleotides are TGCAGTGCTAGAGATCGGGCAGGGGGCTACGAGCAGTACTTC. The rearrangement uses TRBV20-1 and TRBJ2-7, with 7 nucleotides matching TRBD1. Germline V gene sequence: CDR1 DFQATT, CDR2 SNEGSKA (reference sequence). With V trimmed by 0 bases and J by 3 bases, 5 bases remained unmatched. CDR3 length: 14 amino acids.

The sample holds a few counts of this clonotype. The genes are TRBV7-9 and TRBJ2-6; D may be TRBD2 (6 bases). V lost 6 bases to trimming and J lost 4 bases, with 13 bases between them. CDR3 length: 15 residues. The V gene's germline CDR1 is SEHNR and CDR2 FQNEAQ (reference sequence). CDR3 in DNA: TGTGCCAGCAGATTTGGGGGGACCGGGGCCAACGTCCTGACTTTC. Residues: CASRFGGTGANVLTF.

This clonotype was seen a few times. The V and J genes are TRBV25-1 and TRBJ2-7; TRBD1 is a possible D gene (6 bases). V was pared by 1 base and J by 4 bases, with 11 bases between. The CDR3 consists of 14 residues. Germline-derived CDR1 and CDR2 are MGHDK and SYGVNS. CDR3 sequence: CASSEFNRAYEQYF. CDR3 coding DNA: TGTGCCAGCAGTGAATTCAACAGGGCATACGAGCAGTACTTC.

This clonotype turned up a few times. A much larger clone differs by one base, so this may be a read error. The CDR3 here is CASTKPLQGARVYTF. The DNA for the CDR3 is TGTGCCAGCACAAAACCTCTCCAGGGGGCGCGCGTCTACACCTTC. The rearrangement uses TRBV28 and TRBJ1-2; 8 bases align to TRBD1. Trimming took 7 bases from V and 10 from J; bases not matched to a gene: 17. The CDR3 runs 15 residues. The germline V gene encodes CDR1 MDHEN and CDR2 SYDVKM.

The sample holds many counts of this clonotype. The chain is built from TRBV27 and TRBJ2-1, with D uncertain. Trimming stripped 5 bases from V and 0 bases from J, with 11 bases between. The CDR3 runs to 15 residues. Germline assignment: CDR1 MNHEY and CDR2 SMNVEV (reference sequence). CDR3 bases: TGTGCCAGCAGTGGGTCAGAAAGCTCCTACAATGAGCAGTTCTTC. Amino acids: CASSGSESSYNEQFF.

This sequence joins TRBV12-3 or TRBV12-4 and TRBJ1-2, with a possible D match to TRBD1 (6 bases). This CDR3 region has 15 residues. The V gene lost 8 bases and the J gene lost 3 bases, with 19 bases spanning the gap. The CDR3 DNA follows: TGTGCCAGCTGTCGGGGGGACATTTTCTACTATGGCTACACCTTC. This sequence encodes CASCRGDIFYYGYTF.